Below, 20 T cell receptor beta chains from the same sample are listed, as sequenced in a study of molecular identifiers for immune sequencing clone quantification. From the PCR reads, TCRdb called clonotypes with MiXCR, one entry per CDR3 protein. Among a few hundred thousand distinct CDR3 sequences listed, about 23% were seen once. Sequenced: naive CD8+ T cells from blood, with Jurkat cell RNA spiked in. This sample's subset: FACS-sorted CD8+CD4-CCR7+CD45RA+ naive T cells. These receptors all come from a human donor in good health. Some libraries in this study had Jurkat cell RNA spiked in.

The chain joins TRBV27 to TRBJ2-3; 7 bases map to TRBD2. Germline V gene lookup returns CDR1 MNHEY and CDR2 SMNVEV (reference sequence). The CDR3 extends over 13 amino acids. V was clipped by 7 bases and J by 4 bases; unmatched bases: 5. CDR3: CASTTLAADTQYF. Written as DNA, the CDR3 is TGTGCCAGCACCACTCTAGCGGCAGATACGCAGTATTTT.

This clonotype showed up just a few times. Being one base from a much bigger clone, this may be a read error. This sequence joins TRBV6-2 or TRBV6-3 and TRBJ2-7, with 10 bases aligning to TRBD1. Germline CDR1 reads MNHEY; CDR2 reads SVGEGT. The CDR3 covers 13 residues. V gave up 2 bases and J gave up 6 bases; unmatched junction bases: 1. The CDR3 loop is CASSYGTGAEQYF. The DNA for the CDR3 is TGTGCCAGCAGTTACGGGACAGGGGCCGAGCAGTACTTC.

This clonotype was seen ten or more times. The gene calls are TRBV5-1 and TRBJ2-3; 9 nucleotides line up with TRBD2. V lost 2 bases, J lost 3 bases, and 7 bases stayed unmatched. The CDR3 spans 16 residues. Germline V gene data show CDR1 as SGHRS and CDR2 as YFSETQ. CDR3 sequence reads: CASSLNLAGTTDTQYF. CDR3 nucleotide sequence: TGCGCCAGCAGCTTAAACCTAGCGGGAACAACAGATACGCAGTATTTT.

This clonotype has ten or more counts. The V gene is TRBV28, the J gene TRBJ2-3; D remains unclear. Germline lookup yields CDR1 MDHEN and CDR2 SYDVKM. The V end lost 3 bases, the J end lost 2 bases, and 9 bases lay between the germline ends. This CDR3 comprises 14 residues. The CDR3 sequence is CASSLGYSTDTQYF. The CDR3 DNA reads TGTGCCAGCAGTTTGGGCTACTCCACAGATACGCAGTATTTT.

Remarks on this clonotype: A read error may be the cause here, since a much bigger clone is one base away. The gene calls are TRBV13 and TRBJ2-3; 8 positions agree with TRBD1. CDR1 is PRHDT, CDR2 FYEKMQ, per germline (reference sequence). The CDR3 consists of 11 residues. This chain's CDR3 is CASSWGQVKEF. CDR3 bases: TGTGCCAGCAGCTGGGGACAGGTGAAGGAGTTT.

This clonotype was seen at least ten times. The J gene is TRBJ1-1, the V gene TRBV27; no definite D call. The ends were cut back, 5 bases at V and 1 base at J, with 14 bases in the middle. From germline, CDR1 is MNHEY and CDR2 SMNVEV (reference sequence). The length of the CDR3 is 15 residues. CDR3 DNA sequence: TGTGCCAGCAGTCCATACACCAATACGAACACTGAAGCTTTCTTT. This gives the protein CASSPYTNTNTEAFF.

Only a few counts were recorded for this clonotype. DNA of the CDR3: TGTGCCAGTATTGGGGCCAACGTCCTGACTTTC. Translated: CASIGANVLTF. The rearrangement joins TRBV19 to TRBJ2-6, with D unresolved. V lost 7 bases and J lost 3, with 1 base in between. The CDR3 loop spans 11 amino acids. CDR1 is LNHDA and CDR2 is SQIVND in the germline V gene (reference sequence). Full variable domain (rest looked up from reference TRBV19 and TRBJ2-6): DGGITQSPKYLFRKEGQNVTLSCEQNLNHDAMYWYRQDPGQGLRLIYYSQIVNDFQKGDIAEGYSVSREKKESFPLTVTSAQKNPTAFYLCASIGANVLTFGAGSRLTVL.

This clonotype occurred many times. This chain links TRBV19 with TRBJ2-7, with 12 nucleotides matching TRBD2. The CDR3 runs 15 residues. The V gene's germline CDR1 is LNHDA and CDR2 SQIVND (reference sequence). V gave up 6 bases and J gave up 3 bases; unmatched junction bases: 6. For the CDR3, the DNA is TGTGCCAGTAGAAGACTAGCGGGGGATGACTACGAGCAGTACTTC. As protein: CASRRLAGDDYEQYF.

The CDR3 sequence: CASSLGFLEQYF. The DNA of the CDR3 is TGTGCCAGCAGCTTAGGCTTTCTGGAGCAGTACTTC. This chain joins TRBV7-9 and TRBJ2-7; no clear D gene. Between the trimmed V and J ends, which lost 1 base and 7 bases, there was a span of 8 bases. The CDR3 runs 12 residues. Looked up from germline, CDR1 is SEHNR and CDR2 is FQNEAQ (reference sequence).

This clonotype was counted at least ten times. The chain recombines TRBV4-3 with TRBJ2-3; D is unresolved. V lost 1 base to trimming and J lost 6 bases, with 14 bases between them. The CDR3 consists of 15 residues. The germline CDR1 and CDR2 sequences are LGHNA and YSLEER. As DNA, the CDR3 is TGCGCCAGCAGCCAAGTGGTTGGGGTGACGGATACGCAGTATTTT. Protein sequence: CASSQVVGVTDTQYF.

This clonotype was detected a few times. This sequence joins TRBV19 and TRBJ2-7; TRBD2 is a possible D gene (6 bases). Germline CDR1 reads LNHDA; CDR2 reads SQIVND (reference sequence). With 4 bases removed from V and 2 bases from J, the gap between germline ends came to 15 bases. There are 15 residues in the CDR3. CDR3 residues: CASSTSGTGTYEQYF. DNA of the CDR3: TGTGCCAGTAGTACCTCCGGGACTGGGACCTACGAGCAGTACTTC.

This clonotype was seen repeatedly, ten times or more. V is TRBV19 and J is TRBJ2-3, with 7 bases aligning to TRBD2. Trimming cost V 2 bases and J 6 bases; bases outside gene matches: 5. Germline assignment: CDR1 LNHDA and CDR2 SQIVND (reference sequence). The CDR3 has 14 residues. The CDR3 reads CASSILAGEDTQYF. The CDR3, as DNA: TGTGCCAGTAGTATATTGGCGGGAGAGGATACGCAGTATTTT.

There are a few counts of this clonotype. V and J are TRBV5-6 and TRBJ2-1, with D unresolved. In germline, CDR1 is SGHDT, CDR2 YYEEEE. V lost 6 bases and J 0 bases, leaving 7 bases between the germline ends. The CDR3 length is 13 residues. Here the CDR3 reads CASMSLSYNEQFF. As DNA, the CDR3 is TGTGCCAGCATGAGCCTCTCCTACAATGAGCAGTTCTTC.

Turning to this clonotype: Germline is not matched at one junction end, which may reflect a read error. The CDR3 DNA follows: TGTGCCAGCGGCTCCTACGCGCAGTACTTC. It specifies CASGSYAQYF. V usage is TRBV27 and J usage is TRBJ2-7; D not resolved. Germline V lookup: CDR1 MNHEY, CDR2 SMNVEV (reference sequence). The length of the CDR3 is 10 residues.

As concerns this clonotype: A much bigger clone sits one base away, suggesting this may be a read error. The chain carries TRBV5-1 and TRBJ2-7; no reliable D call. There are 14 residues in the CDR3. Looked up from germline, CDR1 is SGHRS and CDR2 is YFSETQ. Trimming pared 4 bases from V and 5 bases from J, leaving 16 bases between. The chain's CDR3 is CASSLTRALDEQYF. DNA of the CDR3: TGCGCCAGCAGCCTTACCCGGGCCCTTGACGAGCAGTACTTC.

With respect to this clonotype: This clone may be a read error of a much larger clone one base away. This chain uses TRBV6-5 with TRBJ2-3; D may be TRBD2 (6 bases). V was shortened by 0 bases and J by 2 bases, with 12 bases between the two germline ends. CDR1 MNHEY and CDR2 SVGAGI come from the germline V gene. The CDR3 totals 16 residues. The CDR3 coding sequence is TGTGCCAGCAGTTACTCGACTGGCGGGGCCACAGATACGCAGTATTTT. It translates to CASSYSTGGATDTQYF.

This clonotype was recorded a few times. The chain joins TRBV6-2 or TRBV6-3 to TRBJ1-1; D unclear. Trimming shortened V by 10 bases and J by 1 base, and 13 bases separated the two germline ends. The germline gives CDR1 MNHEY, CDR2 SVGEGT. The length of the CDR3 is 13 residues. Written as DNA, the CDR3 is TGTGCCACCTTAGGACTCTCGAACACTGAAGCTTTCTTT. It encodes CATLGLSNTEAFF.

This clonotype was picked up a small number of times. J is TRBJ1-1 and V is TRBV4-1, with D unresolved. V was shortened by 1 base and J by 5 bases, with 14 bases between the two germline ends. Germline V gene lookup returns CDR1 MGHRA and CDR2 YSYEKL. The CDR3 spans 15 residues. The CDR3 DNA follows: TGCGCCAGCAGCCAAGGGACCGCGATTGGGACTGAAGCTTTCTTT. Translation: CASSQGTAIGTEAFF.

In regard to this clonotype: This may arise from a read error, as a much more abundant clone is one base away. The CDR3 DNA sequence: TGTGCCAGCCTAAAAAGTCTCGCAACTAAAGAAAAACTGTTTTTT. Residues: CASLKSLATKEKLFF. The rearrangement links TRBV2 to TRBJ1-4; D gene ambiguous. Germline V gene lookup returns CDR1 SNHLY and CDR2 FYNNEI. The CDR3 totals 15 residues.

About this clonotype itself: This sequence may be a read error, since a much larger clone differs from it by one base. This chain links TRBV7-2 with TRBJ1-1, with D unresolved. The CDR3 has 14 residues. Between the trimmed V and J ends, which lost 5 bases and 10 bases, there was a span of 20 bases. Germline V gene lookup returns CDR1 SGHTA and CDR2 FQGNSA. The CDR3 loop is CASSPRWGIRAAFF. CDR3 DNA: TGTGCCAGCAGCCCACGTTGGGGTATCCGTGCAGCTTTCTTT. The full variable domain, with the rest looked up from reference TRBV7-2 and TRBJ1-1, is GAGVSQSPSNKVTEKGKDVELRCDPISGHTALYWYRQSLGQGLEFLIYFQGNSAPDKSGLPSDRFSAERTGGSVSTLTIQRTQQEDSAVYLCASSPRWGIRAAFFGQGTRLTVV.